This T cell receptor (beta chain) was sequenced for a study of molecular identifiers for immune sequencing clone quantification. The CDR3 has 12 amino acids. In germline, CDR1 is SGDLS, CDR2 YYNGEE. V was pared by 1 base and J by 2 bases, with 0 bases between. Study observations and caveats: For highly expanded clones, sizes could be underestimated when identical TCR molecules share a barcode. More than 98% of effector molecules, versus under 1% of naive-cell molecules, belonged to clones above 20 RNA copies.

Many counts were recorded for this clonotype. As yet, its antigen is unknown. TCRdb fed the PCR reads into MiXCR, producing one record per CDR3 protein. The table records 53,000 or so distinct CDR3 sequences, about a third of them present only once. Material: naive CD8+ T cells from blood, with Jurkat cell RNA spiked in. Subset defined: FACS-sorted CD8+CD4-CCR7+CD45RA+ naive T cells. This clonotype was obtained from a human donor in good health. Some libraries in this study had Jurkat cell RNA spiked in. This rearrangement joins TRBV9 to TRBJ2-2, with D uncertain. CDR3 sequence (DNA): TGTGCCAGCAGCGTAAACACCGGGGAGCTGTTTTTT. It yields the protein CASSVNTGELFF.